The sequence of this T cell receptor (beta chain) was determined in a study of T cell responses to AZD1222 COVID-19 vaccine. The wider study: Second-dose timings of about 4 or about 12 weeks were pooled.

There are 13 residues in the CDR3. Germline loops: CDR1 MNHEY, CDR2 SVGAGI. With 0 bases removed from V and 5 bases from J, the gap between germline ends came to 6 bases. The method was immunoSEQ multiplex PCR; TCRdb's version includes in-frame clones alone and lacks a portion of them. The sample consists of 130,000 to 150,000 clones, under 95% of them appearing once. This chain joins TRBV6-5 and TRBJ2-3; tentative D call: TRBD1 (6 bases). The input for sequencing was peripheral blood, taken on day 0 of AZD1222 vaccination. The sequence derives from an adult in good health. Written as DNA, the CDR3 is TGTGCCAGCAGTTACTCGACAGGAGATACGCAGTATTTT. Its protein is CASSYSTGDTQYF.